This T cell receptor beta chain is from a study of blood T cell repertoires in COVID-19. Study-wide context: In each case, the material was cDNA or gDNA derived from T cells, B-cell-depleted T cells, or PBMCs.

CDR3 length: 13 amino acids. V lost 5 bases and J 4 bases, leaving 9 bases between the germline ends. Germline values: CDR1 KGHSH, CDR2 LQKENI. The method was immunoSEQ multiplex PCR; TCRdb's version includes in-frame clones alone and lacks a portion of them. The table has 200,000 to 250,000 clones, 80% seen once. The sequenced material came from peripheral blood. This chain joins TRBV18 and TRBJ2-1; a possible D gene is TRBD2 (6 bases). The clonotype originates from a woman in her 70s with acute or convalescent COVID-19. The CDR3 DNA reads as TGTGCCAGCTCAGGGGGACTTTACAATGAGCAGTTCTTC. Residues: CASSGGLYNEQFF.